This is a list of T cell receptor beta chains from one sample in a study of CD8+ T cells in alopecia areata. Data came from immunoSEQ multiplex PCR; TCRdb stores just in-frame clones and leaves some out. Here the sample spans about 250,000 clones, 60% being singletons. The source was CD4+ T cells sorted from blood, collected at approximately week 51, from a patient treated with tofacitinib. The receptors here all came from a human donor with alopecia areata. CDR3s include the opening cysteine and the closing phenylalanine or tryptophan.

V	J	CDR3
TRBV10-3	TRBJ1-1	CAISDPPGGENTEAFF
TRBV7-8	TRBJ2-1	CASSFVPGNEQFF
TRBV4-3	TRBJ2-3	CASSSGLAGNSTDTQYF
TRBV29-1	TRBJ1-4	CSGRGRSEKLFF
TRBV2	TRBJ2-7	CASSEARGKGYF
TRBV19	TRBJ1-2	CASSVRGGANYGYTF
TRBV4-2	TRBJ2-3	CASSQAAGPPADTQYF
TRBV9	TRBJ2-5	CASSPGREETQYF
TRBV30	TRBJ1-4	CAWAISQGIGEKLFF
TRBV7-9	TRBJ2-5	CASSLRGIQETQYF
TRBV7-3	TRBJ1-2	CASSPGRKRVLYGYTF
TRBV27	TRBJ1-2	CASKAGATNYGYTF
TRBV9	TRBJ1-4	CASSVGQGNEKLFF
TRBV30	TRBJ2-7	CAWSVGVVGSYEQYF
TRBV6-5	TRBJ1-5	CASSGTAIQPQHF
TRBV28	TRBJ2-7	CASWRAGVTYEQYF
TRBV15	TRBJ2-5	CATSRAGNNQETQYF
TRBV29-1	TRBJ2-3	CSGNAGGLGTDTQYF
TRBV5-5	TRBJ2-5	CASSFTATGSWETQYF
TRBV29-1	TRBJ2-5	CSGQPTWQETQYF
TRBV9	TRBJ2-3	CASSSSSGGAPGTQYF
TRBV10-3	TRBJ1-6	CAIGGRSNSPLHF
TRBV2	TRBJ2-3	CASTPLAGGHTDTQYF
TRBV4-3	TRBJ2-1	CASSQVGRDRTYNEQFF
TRBV2	TRBJ1-1	CASRTTGNTEAFF
TRBV6-5	TRBJ2-6	CASSYPSTGANVLTF
TRBV6-5	TRBJ2-5	CASSYSSGSFQETQYF
TRBV29-1	TRBJ2-7	CSVVPGGGLGSYEQYF
TRBV29-1	TRBJ1-2	CSVQATGSYGYTF
TRBV29-1	TRBJ2-5	CSAGATARETQYF
TRBV7-2	TRBJ2-3	CASGRDYSATQYF
TRBV9	TRBJ2-7	CASSVGSGSLIPYEQYF
TRBV29-1	TRBJ1-2	CSVEEATRDGYTF
TRBV18	TRBJ2-7	CASSQAGVKYEQYF
TRBV5-6	TRBJ1-4	CASSSRGRNEKLFF
TRBV30	TRBJ1-3	CAWSDRGVTIYF
TRBV9	TRBJ1-6	CASSGSRGNSPLHF
TRBV5-1	TRBJ2-1	CASSRGYNEQFF
TRBV5-1	TRBJ1-1	CASSHLTGANTEAFF
TRBV5-5	TRBJ1-1	CASSLVERSTEAFF
TRBV7-8	TRBJ1-5	CASSFRLNSGDPQHF
TRBV4-2	TRBJ2-1	CASSQAGPGNGQFF
TRBV9	TRBJ1-3	CASSVDDIGNTIYF